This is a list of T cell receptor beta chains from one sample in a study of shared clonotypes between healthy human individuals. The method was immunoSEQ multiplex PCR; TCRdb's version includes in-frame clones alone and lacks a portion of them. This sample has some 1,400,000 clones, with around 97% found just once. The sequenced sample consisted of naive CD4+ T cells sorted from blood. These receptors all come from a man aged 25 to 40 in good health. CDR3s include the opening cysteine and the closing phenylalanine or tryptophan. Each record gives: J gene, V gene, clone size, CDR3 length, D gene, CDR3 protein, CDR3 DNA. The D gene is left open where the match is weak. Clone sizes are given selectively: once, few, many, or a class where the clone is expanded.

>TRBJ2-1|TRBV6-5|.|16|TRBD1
CASSLTGTGAYNEQFF
TGTGCCAGCAGTTTAACCGGGACAGGGGCTTACAATGAGCAGTTCTTC
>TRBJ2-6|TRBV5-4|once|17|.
CASSLAWGVSGANVLTF
TGTGCCAGCAGCTTGGCCTGGGGGGTCTCTGGGGCCAACGTCCTGACTTTC
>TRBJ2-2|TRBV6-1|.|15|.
CASSVQRSNTGELFF
TGTGCCAGCAGTGTTCAGCGTTCCAACACCGGGGAGCTGTTTTTT
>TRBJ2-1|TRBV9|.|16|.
CASSVAAGKSYNEQFF
TGTGCCAGCAGCGTAGCTGCGGGAAAAAGTTACAATGAGCAGTTCTTC
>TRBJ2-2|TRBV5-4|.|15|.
CASSLDSRNTGELFF
TGTGCCAGCAGCCTGGACTCCCGAAACACCGGGGAGCTGTTTTTT
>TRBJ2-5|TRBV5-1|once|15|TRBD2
CASSERGFTTETQYF
TGCGCCAGCAGCGAGCGGGGCTTTACGACAGAGACCCAGTACTTC
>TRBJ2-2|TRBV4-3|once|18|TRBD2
CASSHPRMLAGHTGELFF
TGCGCCAGCAGCCATCCTAGGATGCTAGCGGGGCACACCGGGGAGCTGTTTTTT
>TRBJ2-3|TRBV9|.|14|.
CASGGLLNTDTQYF
TGTGCCAGCGGGGGGCTACTCAACACAGATACGCAGTATTTT
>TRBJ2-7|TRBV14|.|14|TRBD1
CASSRTGTAYEQYF
TGTGCCAGCAGCCGTACCGGGACAGCCTACGAGCAGTACTTC
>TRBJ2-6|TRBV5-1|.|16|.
CASSLGGFSGANVLTF
TGCGCCAGCAGCTTAGGAGGGTTCTCTGGGGCCAACGTCCTGACTTTC
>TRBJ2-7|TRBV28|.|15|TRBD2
CASSFPSGNSYEQYF
TGTGCCAGCAGTTTCCCTAGCGGAAACTCCTACGAGCAGTACTTC
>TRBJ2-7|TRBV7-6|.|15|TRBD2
CASSPGLAGAGEQYF
TGTGCCAGCAGCCCAGGACTAGCGGGAGCCGGCGAGCAGTACTTC
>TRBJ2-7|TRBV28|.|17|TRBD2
CASSLTKGLAGAGEQYF
TGTGCCAGCAGTCTCACTAAGGGACTAGCGGGAGCTGGCGAGCAGTACTTC
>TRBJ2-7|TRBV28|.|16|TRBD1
CASSLRRDRFTYEQYF
TGTGCCAGCAGTTTACGACGGGACAGGTTTACCTACGAGCAGTACTTC
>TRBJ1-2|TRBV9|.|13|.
CASSVSANYGYTF
TGTGCCAGCAGCGTAAGTGCTAACTATGGCTACACCTTC
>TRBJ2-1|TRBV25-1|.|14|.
CASSEFLEGGEQFF
TGTGCCAGCAGTGAATTTCTAGAAGGGGGTGAGCAGTTCTTC
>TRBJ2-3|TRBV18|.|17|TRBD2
CASSPTISGTSTDTQYF
TGTGCCAGCTCACCTACCATAAGCGGGACGAGCACAGATACGCAGTATTTT
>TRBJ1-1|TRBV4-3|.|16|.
CASSQEVGPSATEAFF
TGCGCCAGCAGCCAAGAGGTTGGCCCATCGGCCACTGAAGCTTTCTTT
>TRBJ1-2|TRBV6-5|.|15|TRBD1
CASSYSQRQGDGYTF
TGTGCCAGCAGTTACTCTCAAAGACAGGGTGATGGCTACACCTTC
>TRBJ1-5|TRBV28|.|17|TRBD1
CASSQLQGGTSNQPQHF
TGTGCCAGCAGTCAACTACAGGGGGGGACTAGCAATCAGCCCCAGCATTTT
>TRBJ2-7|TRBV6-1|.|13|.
CASGIRGEGEQYF
TGTGCCAGCGGGATCAGGGGGGAGGGGGAGCAGTACTTC
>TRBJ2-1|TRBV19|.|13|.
CASSIQLANEQFF
TGTGCCAGTAGTATCCAACTAGCCAATGAGCAGTTCTTC
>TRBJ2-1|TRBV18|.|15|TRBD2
CASSDSSGSLNEQFF
TGTGCCAGCTCAGACTCTAGCGGGAGCCTGAATGAGCAGTTCTTC
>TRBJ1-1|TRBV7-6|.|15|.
CASSLARSENTEAFF
TGTGCCAGCAGCTTAGCGCGTTCAGAGAACACTGAAGCTTTCTTT
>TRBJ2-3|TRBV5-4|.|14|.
CASSPGASTDTQYF
TGTGCCAGCAGCCCAGGGGCTAGCACAGATACGCAGTATTTT
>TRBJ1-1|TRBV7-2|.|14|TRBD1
CASSARGKNTEAFF
TGTGCCAGCAGCGCCAGGGGGAAGAACACTGAAGCTTTCTTT
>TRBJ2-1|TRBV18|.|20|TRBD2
CASSPPRTSGSLGPYNEQFF
TGTGCCAGCTCACCACCTCGGACTAGCGGGAGTTTGGGGCCCTACAATGAGCAGTTCTTC
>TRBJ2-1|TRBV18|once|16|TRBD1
CASSPHPGQVYNEQFF
TGTGCCAGCTCACCACACCCGGGACAGGTCTACAATGAGCAGTTCTTC
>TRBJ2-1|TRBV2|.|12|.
CASSVDFNEQFF
TGTGCCAGCAGTGTTGATTTCAATGAGCAGTTCTTC
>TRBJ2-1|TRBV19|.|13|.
CASSPLPGNEQFF
TGTGCCAGTAGTCCCCTACCTGGGAATGAGCAGTTCTTC
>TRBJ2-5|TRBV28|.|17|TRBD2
CASSPILGLAGGGTQYF
TGTGCCAGCAGTCCAATACTTGGACTAGCGGGAGGCGGGACCCAGTACTTC
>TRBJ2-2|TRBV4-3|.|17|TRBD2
CASSRRLAGGDTGELFF
TGCGCCAGCAGCCGAAGACTAGCGGGAGGGGACACCGGGGAGCTGTTTTTT
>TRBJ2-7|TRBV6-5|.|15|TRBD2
CASSYTSGPAYEQYF
TGTGCCAGCAGTTACACTAGCGGGCCCGCCTACGAGCAGTACTTC
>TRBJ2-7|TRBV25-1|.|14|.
CASSEFTRGYEQYF
TGTGCCAGCAGTGAATTCACCCGGGGCTACGAGCAGTACTTC
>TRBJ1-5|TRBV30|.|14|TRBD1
CAWSGTGLYQPQHF
TGTGCCTGGAGTGGGACAGGACTTTATCAGCCCCAGCATTTT
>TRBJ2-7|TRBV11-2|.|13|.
CASSRQETYEQYF
TGTGCCAGCAGTAGACAGGAGACCTACGAGCAGTACTTC
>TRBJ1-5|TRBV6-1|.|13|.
CASKTGSNQPQHF
TGTGCCAGCAAAACGGGTAGCAATCAGCCCCAGCATTTT
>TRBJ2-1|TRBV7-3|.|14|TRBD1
CASSSPGQGNEQFF
TGTGCCAGCAGCTCCCCGGGACAGGGAAATGAGCAGTTCTTC
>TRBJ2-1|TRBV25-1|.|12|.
CASSEPYNEQFF
TGTGCCAGCAGTGAGCCTTACAATGAGCAGTTCTTC
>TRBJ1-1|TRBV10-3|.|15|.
CAISESYQANTEAFF
TGTGCCATCAGTGAGTCGTACCAGGCAAACACTGAAGCTTTCTTT
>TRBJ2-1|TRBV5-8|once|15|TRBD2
CASSLGLAGFYEQFF
TGTGCCAGCAGCCTAGGACTAGCGGGATTTTATGAGCAGTTCTTC
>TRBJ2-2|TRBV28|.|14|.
CASSLPAGGGELFF
TGTGCCAGCAGTCTCCCCGCCGGGGGCGGGGAGCTGTTTTTT
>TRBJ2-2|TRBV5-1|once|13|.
CASSLTGTGELFF
TGCGCCAGCAGCTTGACAGGAACCGGGGAGCTGTTTTTT
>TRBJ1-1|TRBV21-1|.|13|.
CASKRQGTPEAFF
TGTGCCAGCAAAAGACAGGGGACACCTGAAGCTTTCTTT
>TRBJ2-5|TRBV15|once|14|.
CATSRAGAQETQYF
TGTGCCACCAGCAGAGCCGGGGCCCAAGAGACCCAGTACTTC
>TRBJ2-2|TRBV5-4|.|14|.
CASSVVDNTGELFF
TGTGCCAGCAGCGTCGTAGACAACACCGGGGAGCTGTTTTTT
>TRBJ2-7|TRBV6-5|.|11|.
CASRGAYEQYF
TGTGCCAGCAGGGGAGCTTACGAGCAGTACTTC
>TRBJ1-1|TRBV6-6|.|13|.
CASMIRMNTEAFF
TGTGCCAGCATGATCAGAATGAACACTGAAGCTTTCTTT
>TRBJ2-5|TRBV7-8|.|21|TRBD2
CASSLVLMPRLAGATGGTQYF
TGTGCCAGCAGCTTAGTTCTTATGCCGCGACTAGCGGGAGCCACAGGTGGGACCCAGTACTTC
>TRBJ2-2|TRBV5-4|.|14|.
CASSLVAVNGELFF
TGTGCCAGCAGCTTGGTTGCCGTCAACGGGGAGCTGTTTTTT
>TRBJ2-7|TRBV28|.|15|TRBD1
CASSLDRGESYEQYF
TGTGCCAGCAGTTTGGACAGGGGGGAATCCTACGAGCAGTACTTC
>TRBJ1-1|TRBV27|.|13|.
CASSFLANTEAFF
TGTGCCAGCAGTTTTCTAGCGAACACTGAAGCTTTCTTT
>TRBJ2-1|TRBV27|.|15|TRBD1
CASSFGRGPFNEQFF
TGTGCCAGCAGTTTCGGTAGGGGGCCTTTCAATGAGCAGTTCTTC
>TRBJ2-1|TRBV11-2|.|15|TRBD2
CASSSGTSGENEQFF
TGTGCCAGCAGCTCCGGGACTAGCGGGGAAAATGAGCAGTTCTTC
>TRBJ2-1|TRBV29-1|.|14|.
CSGEAMSSYNEQFF
TGCAGCGGCGAAGCTATGAGCTCCTACAATGAGCAGTTCTTC